The 2 T cell receptor beta chains below come from one sample, sequenced in a study of blood T cell repertoires in COVID-19. The repertoire was sequenced with immunoSEQ multiplex PCR; TCRdb's copy has only in-frame clones and lacks some. The sample includes 150,000 to 200,000 clones, roughly 80% of them seen just once. The sequencing sample was made of peripheral blood. Receptor source: a human donor with acute or convalescent COVID-19. The donor label of this sample is uncertain.

The J gene is TRBJ1-2, the V gene TRBV30, with 7 bases identical to TRBD1. Losses at the gene ends were 3 bases for V and 12 bases for J; bases not matched to a gene: 13. Germline CDR1 GTSNPN, CDR2 SVGIG (reference sequence). This CDR3 region has 13 residues. The CDR3, as DNA: TGTGCCTGGAGCGGCCTAGGGTGGCAGGGGGACACCTTC. This codes for CAWSGLGWQGDTF.

The genes are TRBV25-1 and TRBJ2-1; weak D call: TRBD2 (5 bases). CDR3 length: 13 amino acids. Germline CDR1 is MGHDK and CDR2 is SYGVNS. V gave up 8 bases and J gave up 7 bases, with 15 bases separating them. In DNA form, the CDR3 reads TGTGCCAGCTCCAGACTAACGGGTAATGAGCAGTTCTTC. This encodes CASSRLTGNEQFF. The full variable domain, with the rest looked up from reference TRBV25-1 and TRBJ2-1, is EADIYQTPRYLVIGTGKKITLECSQTMGHDKMYWYQQDPGMELHLIHYSYGVNSTEKGDLSSESTVSRIRTEHFPLTLESARPSHTSQYLCASSRLTGNEQFFGPGTRLTVL.